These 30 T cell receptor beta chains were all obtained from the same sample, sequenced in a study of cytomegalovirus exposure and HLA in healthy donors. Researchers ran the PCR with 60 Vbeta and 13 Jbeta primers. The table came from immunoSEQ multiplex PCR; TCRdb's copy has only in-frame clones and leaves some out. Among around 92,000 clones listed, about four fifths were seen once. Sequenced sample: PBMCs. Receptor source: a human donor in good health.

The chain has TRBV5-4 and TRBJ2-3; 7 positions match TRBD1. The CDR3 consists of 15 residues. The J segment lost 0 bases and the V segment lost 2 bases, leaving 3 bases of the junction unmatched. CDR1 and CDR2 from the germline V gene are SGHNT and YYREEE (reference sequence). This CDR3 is CASSLQGPSTDTQYF. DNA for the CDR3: TGTGCCAGCAGCTTACAGGGGCCTAGCACAGATACGCAGTATTTT.

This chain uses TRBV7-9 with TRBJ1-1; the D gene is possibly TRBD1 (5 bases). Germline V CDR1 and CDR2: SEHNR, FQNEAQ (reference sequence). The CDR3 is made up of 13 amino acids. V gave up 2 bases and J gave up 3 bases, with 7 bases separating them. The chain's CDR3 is CASSLWGDTEAFF. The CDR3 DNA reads TGTGCCAGCAGCTTATGGGGGGACACTGAAGCTTTCTTT.

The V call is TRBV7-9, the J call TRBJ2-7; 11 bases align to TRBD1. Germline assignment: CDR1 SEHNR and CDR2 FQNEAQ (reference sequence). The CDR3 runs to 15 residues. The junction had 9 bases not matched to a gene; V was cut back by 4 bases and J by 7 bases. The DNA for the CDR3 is TGTGCCAGCAGCTACACTACGGGACAGGGGGAAGAGCAGTACTTC. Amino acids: CASSYTTGQGEEQYF.

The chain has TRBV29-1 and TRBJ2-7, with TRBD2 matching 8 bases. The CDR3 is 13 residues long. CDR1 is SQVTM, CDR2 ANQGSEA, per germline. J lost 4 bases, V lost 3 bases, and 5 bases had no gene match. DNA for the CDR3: TGCAGCGTTGATCTCGGGACTAGTTACGAGCAGTACTTC. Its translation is CSVDLGTSYEQYF.

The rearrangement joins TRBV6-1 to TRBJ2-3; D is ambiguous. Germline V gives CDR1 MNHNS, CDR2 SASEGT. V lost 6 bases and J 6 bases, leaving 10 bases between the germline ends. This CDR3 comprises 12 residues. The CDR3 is CASSLTQDTQYF. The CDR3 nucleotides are TGTGCCAGCAGCCTGACACAGGATACGCAGTATTTT.

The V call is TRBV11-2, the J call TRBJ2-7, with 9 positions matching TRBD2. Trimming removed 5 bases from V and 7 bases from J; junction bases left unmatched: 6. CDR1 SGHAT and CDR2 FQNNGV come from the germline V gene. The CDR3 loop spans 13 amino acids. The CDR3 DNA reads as TGTGCCAGCAGCAAGATTCTAGCGGGAGAGCAGTACTTC. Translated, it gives CASSKILAGEQYF.

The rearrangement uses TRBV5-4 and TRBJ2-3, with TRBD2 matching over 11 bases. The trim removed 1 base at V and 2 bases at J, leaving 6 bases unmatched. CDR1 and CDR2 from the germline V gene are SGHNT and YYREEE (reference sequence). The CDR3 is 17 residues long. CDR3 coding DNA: TGTGCCAGCAGCTTGCTAGCGGGAGGACCCAACACAGATACGCAGTATTTT. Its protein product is CASSLLAGGPNTDTQYF.

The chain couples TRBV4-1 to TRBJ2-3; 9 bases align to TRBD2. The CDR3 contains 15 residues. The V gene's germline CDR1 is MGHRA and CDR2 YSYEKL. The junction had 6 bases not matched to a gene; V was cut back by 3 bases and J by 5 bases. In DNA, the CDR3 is TGCGCCAGCAGCCAGGTGGGACTAGCCAGAGATACGCAGTATTTT. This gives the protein CASSQVGLARDTQYF.

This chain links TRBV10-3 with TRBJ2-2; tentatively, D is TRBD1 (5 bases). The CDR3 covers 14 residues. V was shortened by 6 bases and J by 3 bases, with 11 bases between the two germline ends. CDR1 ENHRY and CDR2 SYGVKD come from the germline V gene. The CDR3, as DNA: TGTGCCATCAGCGGAATAGGGGACACCGGGGAGCTGTTTTTT. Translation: CAISGIGDTGELFF.

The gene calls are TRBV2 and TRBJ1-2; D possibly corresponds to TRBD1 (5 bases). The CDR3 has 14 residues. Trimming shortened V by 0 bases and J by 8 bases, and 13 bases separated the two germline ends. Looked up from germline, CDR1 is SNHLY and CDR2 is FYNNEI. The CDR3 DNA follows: TGTGCCAGCAGTGAAGCAAAGGGGATGTGGGGCTACACCTTC. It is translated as CASSEAKGMWGYTF.

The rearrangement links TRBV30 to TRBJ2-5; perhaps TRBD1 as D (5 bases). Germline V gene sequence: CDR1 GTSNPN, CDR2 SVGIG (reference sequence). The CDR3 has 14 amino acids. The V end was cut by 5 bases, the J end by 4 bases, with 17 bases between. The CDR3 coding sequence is TGTGCCTGGGACGTCACCAGGGTCGGAGAGACCCAGTACTTC. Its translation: CAWDVTRVGETQYF.

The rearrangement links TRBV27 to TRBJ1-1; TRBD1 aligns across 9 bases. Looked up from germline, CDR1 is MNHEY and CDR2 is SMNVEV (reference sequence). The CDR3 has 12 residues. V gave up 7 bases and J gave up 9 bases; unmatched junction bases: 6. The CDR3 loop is CASKTGTGKAFF. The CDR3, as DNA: TGTGCCAGCAAAACCGGGACAGGGAAAGCTTTCTTT.

The CDR3, as DNA: TGCGCCAGCAGTGTACTAGCGGCAGATACGCAGTATTTT. Translating gives CASSVLAADTQYF. This rearrangement joins TRBV10-2 to TRBJ2-3; TRBD2 agrees at 8 bases. The ends lost 4 bases at V and 4 bases at J; junction bases unmatched: 1. The CDR3 covers 13 residues. CDR1 and CDR2 (germline): WSHSY, SAAADI.

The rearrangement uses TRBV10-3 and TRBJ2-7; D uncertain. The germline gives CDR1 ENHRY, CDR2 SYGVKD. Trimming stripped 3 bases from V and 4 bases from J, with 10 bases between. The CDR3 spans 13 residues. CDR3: CAISDSVEYEQYF. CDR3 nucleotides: TGTGCCATCAGTGATAGTGTGGAGTACGAGCAGTACTTC.

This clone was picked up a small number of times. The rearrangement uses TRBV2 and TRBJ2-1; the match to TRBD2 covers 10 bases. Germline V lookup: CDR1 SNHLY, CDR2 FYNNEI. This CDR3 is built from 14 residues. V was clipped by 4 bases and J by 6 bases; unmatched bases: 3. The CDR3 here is CASSGGLAFNEQFF. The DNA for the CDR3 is TGTGCCAGCAGTGGGGGACTAGCGTTCAATGAGCAGTTCTTC. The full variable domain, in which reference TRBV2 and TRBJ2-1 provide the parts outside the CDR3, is EPEVTQTPSHQVTQMGQEVILRCVPISNHLYFYWYRQILGQKVEFLVSFYNNEISEKSEIFDDQFSVERPDGSNFTLKIRSTKLEDSAMYFCASSGGLAFNEQFFGPGTRLTVL.

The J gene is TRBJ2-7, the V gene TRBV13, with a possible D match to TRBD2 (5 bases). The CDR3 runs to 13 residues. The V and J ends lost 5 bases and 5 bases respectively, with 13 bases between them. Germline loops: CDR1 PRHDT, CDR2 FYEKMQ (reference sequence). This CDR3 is CASSRRYSDEQYF. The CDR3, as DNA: TGTGCCAGCAGCCGCAGGTATAGCGACGAGCAGTACTTC.

This CDR3 reads CSGTSSDQQFF. In nucleotides, the CDR3 is TGCAGCGGTACTTCTTCCGATCAGCAGTTCTTC. The chain uses TRBV29-1 and TRBJ2-1; D unclear. The CDR3 extends over 11 amino acids. The V end was cut by 7 bases, the J end by 11 bases, with 15 bases between. Germline values: CDR1 SQVTM, CDR2 ANQGSEA.

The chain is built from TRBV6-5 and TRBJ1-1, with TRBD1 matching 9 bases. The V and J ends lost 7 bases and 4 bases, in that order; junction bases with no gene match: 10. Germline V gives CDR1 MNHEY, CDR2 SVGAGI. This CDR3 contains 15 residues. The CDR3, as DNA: TGTGCCAGCACCAGGGACAGGGTACCTGGCACTGAAGCTTTCTTT. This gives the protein CASTRDRVPGTEAFF.

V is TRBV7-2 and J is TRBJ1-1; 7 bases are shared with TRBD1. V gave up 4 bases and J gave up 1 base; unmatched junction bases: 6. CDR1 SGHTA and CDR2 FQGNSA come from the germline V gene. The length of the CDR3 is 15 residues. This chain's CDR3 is CASSYYRGSNTEAFF. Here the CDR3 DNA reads TGTGCCAGCAGCTATTACAGGGGATCGAACACTGAAGCTTTCTTT.

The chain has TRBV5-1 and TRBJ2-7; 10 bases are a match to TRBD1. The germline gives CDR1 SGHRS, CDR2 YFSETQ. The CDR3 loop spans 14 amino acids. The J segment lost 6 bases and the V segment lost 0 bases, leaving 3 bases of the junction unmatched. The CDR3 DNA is TGCGCCAGCAGCTTGGACGGACAGGGGGGCGAGCAGTACTTC. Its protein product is CASSLDGQGGEQYF.

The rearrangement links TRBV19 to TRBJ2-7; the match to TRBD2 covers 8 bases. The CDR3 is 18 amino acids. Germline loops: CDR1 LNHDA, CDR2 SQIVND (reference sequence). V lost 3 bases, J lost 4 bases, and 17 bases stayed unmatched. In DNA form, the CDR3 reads TGTGCCAGTAGTATCGTGGGCCACCGGGCCAGCGGGGGATACGAGCAGTACTTC. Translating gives CASSIVGHRASGGYEQYF. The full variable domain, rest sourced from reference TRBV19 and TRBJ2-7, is DGGITQSPKYLFRKEGQNVTLSCEQNLNHDAMYWYRQDPGQGLRLIYYSQIVNDFQKGDIAEGYSVSREKKESFPLTVTSAQKNPTAFYLCASSIVGHRASGGYEQYFGPGTRLTVT.

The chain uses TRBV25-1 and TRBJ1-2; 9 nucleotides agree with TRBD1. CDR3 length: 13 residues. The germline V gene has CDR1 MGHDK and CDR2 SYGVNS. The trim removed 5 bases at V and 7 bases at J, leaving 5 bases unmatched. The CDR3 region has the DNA TGTGCCAGCAGTAACACAGGGGGCCGTGGCTACACCTTC. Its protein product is CASSNTGGRGYTF.

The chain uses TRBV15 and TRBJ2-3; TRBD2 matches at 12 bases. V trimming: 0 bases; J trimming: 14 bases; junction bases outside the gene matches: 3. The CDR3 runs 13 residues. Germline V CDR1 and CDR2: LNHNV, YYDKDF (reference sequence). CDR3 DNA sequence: TGTGCCACCAGCAGAGATTCACTAGCGGGAGGGTATTTT. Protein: CATSRDSLAGGYF.

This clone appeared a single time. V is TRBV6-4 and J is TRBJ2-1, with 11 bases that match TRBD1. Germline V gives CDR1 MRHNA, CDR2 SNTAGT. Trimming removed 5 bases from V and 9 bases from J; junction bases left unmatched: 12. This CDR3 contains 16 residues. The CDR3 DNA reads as TGTGCCAGCAGTTCCACATCCGGGACAGGGGGTAGTGAGCAGTTCTTC. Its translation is CASSSTSGTGGSEQFF.

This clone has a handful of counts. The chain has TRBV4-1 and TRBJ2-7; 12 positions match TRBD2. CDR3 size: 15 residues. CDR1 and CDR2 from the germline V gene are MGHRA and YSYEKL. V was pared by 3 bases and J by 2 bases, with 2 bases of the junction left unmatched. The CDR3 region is CASSQTSGGAYEQYF. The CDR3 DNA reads TGCGCCAGCAGCCAGACTAGCGGGGGAGCCTACGAGCAGTACTTC.

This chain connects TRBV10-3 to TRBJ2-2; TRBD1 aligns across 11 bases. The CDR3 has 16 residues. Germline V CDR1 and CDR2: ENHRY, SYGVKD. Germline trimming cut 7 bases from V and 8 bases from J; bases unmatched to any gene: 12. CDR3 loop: CAINRGQGAIVGELFF. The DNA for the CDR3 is TGTGCCATCAACCGAGGACAGGGGGCAATTGTGGGGGAGCTGTTTTTT.

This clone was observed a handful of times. The chain's CDR3 is CASSQVPRETQYF. The DNA for the CDR3 is TGCGCCAGCAGCCAAGTTCCCAGGGAGACCCAGTACTTC. This chain links TRBV4-3 with TRBJ2-5; D is unclear. CDR1 is LGHNA and CDR2 is YSLEER in the germline V gene. CDR3 length: 13 amino acids. V lost 1 base and J 5 bases, leaving 8 bases between the germline ends.

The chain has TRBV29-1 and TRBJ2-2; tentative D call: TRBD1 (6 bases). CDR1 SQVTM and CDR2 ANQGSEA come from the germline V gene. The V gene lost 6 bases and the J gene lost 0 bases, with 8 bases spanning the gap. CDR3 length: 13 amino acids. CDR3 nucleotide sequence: TGCAGCGTGGACAGATCGAACACCGGGGAGCTGTTTTTT. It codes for CSVDRSNTGELFF.

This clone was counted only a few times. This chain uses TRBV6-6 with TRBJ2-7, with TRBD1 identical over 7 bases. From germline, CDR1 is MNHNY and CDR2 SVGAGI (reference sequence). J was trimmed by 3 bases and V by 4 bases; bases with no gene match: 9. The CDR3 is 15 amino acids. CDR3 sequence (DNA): TGTGCCAGCAGTTCCGGACAGGATTCGCTCTACGAGCAGTACTTC. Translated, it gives CASSSGQDSLYEQYF.

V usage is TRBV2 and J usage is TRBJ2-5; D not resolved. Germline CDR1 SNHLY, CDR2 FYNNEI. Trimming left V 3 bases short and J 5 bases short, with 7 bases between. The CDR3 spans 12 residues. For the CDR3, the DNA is TGTGCCAGCAGTGAGGCCTCGGAGACCCAGTACTTC. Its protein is CASSEASETQYF. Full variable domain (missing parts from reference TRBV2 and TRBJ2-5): EPEVTQTPSHQVTQMGQEVILRCVPISNHLYFYWYRQILGQKVEFLVSFYNNEISEKSEIFDDQFSVERPDGSNFTLKIRSTKLEDSAMYFCASSEASETQYFGPGTRLLVL.